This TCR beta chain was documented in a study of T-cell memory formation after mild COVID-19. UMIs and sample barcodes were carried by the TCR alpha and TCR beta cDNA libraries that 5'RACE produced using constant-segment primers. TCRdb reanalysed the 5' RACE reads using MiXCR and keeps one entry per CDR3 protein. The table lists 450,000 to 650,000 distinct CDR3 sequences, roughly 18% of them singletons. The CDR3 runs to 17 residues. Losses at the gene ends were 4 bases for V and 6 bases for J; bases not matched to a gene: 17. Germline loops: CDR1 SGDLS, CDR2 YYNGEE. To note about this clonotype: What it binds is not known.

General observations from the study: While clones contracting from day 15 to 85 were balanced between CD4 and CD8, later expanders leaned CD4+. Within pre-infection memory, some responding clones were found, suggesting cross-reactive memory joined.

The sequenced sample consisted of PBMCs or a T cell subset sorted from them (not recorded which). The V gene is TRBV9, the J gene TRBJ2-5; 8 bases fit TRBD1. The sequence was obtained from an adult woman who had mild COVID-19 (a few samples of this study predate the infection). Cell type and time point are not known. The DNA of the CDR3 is TGTGCCAGCAGCCTATCCTTGGGGACAGGTGCCCCACAGACCCAGTACTTC. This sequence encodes CASSLSLGTGAPQTQYF.